The T cell receptor beta chain under discussion was sequenced for a study of T cells in Graves' hyperthyroidism and ophthalmopathy. Study summary: Peripheral blood sampling occurred at initial diagnosis, before any treatment. Study results and caveats: The majority of expanded thyroid clonotypes above 0.001 also appeared in blood. From stable hyperthyroidism, ophthalmopathy was separated by a 13 V-J model.

As to this clonotype: The antigen is unknown.

From RNA transcripts, TCR beta CDR3 regions were amplified. First-round RT-PCR of the TCR CDR3 relied on the HTBI primer set. Using its own MiXCR run on the multiplex PCR reads, TCRdb lists one record per CDR3 protein. The table includes about 740,000 distinct CDR3 sequences, roughly 15% detected once. With 4 bases removed from V and 0 bases from J, the gap between germline ends came to 10 bases. The CDR3 covers 14 residues. The clonotype originates from a woman between 18 and 29 years old with Graves' hyperthyroidism. The specimen sequenced was blood. This chain connects TRBV12-3 or TRBV12-4 to TRBJ2-7; D gene unclear. CDR3 sequence: CASSSPRSSYEQYF. The CDR3 DNA is TGTGCCAGCAGTTCACCACGGAGCTCCTACGAGCAGTACTTC.